The source of this T cell receptor beta chain is a study of blood T cell repertoires in COVID-19. On the study more broadly: The cDNA or gDNA used as material had been derived from T cells, B-cell-depleted T cells, or PBMCs.

Source study methods: Reference gene primer amplification yielded estimated nucleated cell counts. Repertoires were generated with immunoSEQ multiplex PCR, while TCRdb's copy carries only in-frame clones and drops some. That table supplies the V and J calls and clone size; D and trimming were determined from the DNA. The sample holds some 80,000 clones, 90% seen once. V lost 0 bases and J lost 4; bases outside the gene matches: 7. The length of the CDR3 is 17 residues. Per germline, CDR1 SGHRS and CDR2 YFSETQ. Sequencing input: peripheral blood. This chain connects TRBV5-1 to TRBJ2-2; TRBD1 matches 9 bases. The sequence was obtained from a human donor in a cohort sampled during active COVID-19. CDR3 protein: CASSLGSTGGGTGELFF. CDR3 sequence (DNA): TGCGCCAGCAGCTTGGGTTCGACAGGGGGTGGCACCGGGGAGCTGTTTTTT.